Listed here are 6 T cell receptor beta chains from one sample, sequenced in a study of identifying expanded T cells in peripheral blood. Libraries were prepared by immunoSEQ multiplex PCR; TCRdb keeps only in-frame clonotypes and omits some of them. The table records 100,000 or so clones, around nine tenths of them present only once. The sample consisted of blood. These receptors all come from a person aged 18 to 70 in good health.

V is TRBV7-2 and J is TRBJ2-1; 9 bases are shared with TRBD2. The J segment lost 8 bases and the V segment lost 0 bases, leaving 8 bases of the junction unmatched. Germline lookup yields CDR1 SGHTA and CDR2 FQGNSA. The CDR3 consists of 16 residues. This chain's CDR3 is CASSLARAGGRYEQFF. The CDR3 DNA follows: TGTGCCAGCAGCTTAGCGAGGGCGGGGGGGAGGTATGAGCAGTTCTTC. Based on the CDR3 plus reference TRBV7-2 and TRBJ2-1, the full variable domain is GAGVSQSPSNKVTEKGKDVELRCDPISGHTALYWYRQSLGQGLEFLIYFQGNSAPDKSGLPSDRFSAERTGGSVSTLTIQRTQQEDSAVYLCASSLARAGGRYEQFFGPGTRLTVL.

The chain uses TRBV2 and TRBJ2-3, with D uncertain. The CDR3 sequence is 11 residues long. Germline CDR1 is SNHLY and CDR2 is FYNNEI. The V and J ends lost 1 base and 15 bases respectively, with 11 bases between them. The CDR3 region is CASSEGGRVYF. The CDR3 DNA reads TGTGCCAGCAGTGAAGGGGGTCGGGTCTATTTT.

The chain recombines TRBV5-1 with TRBJ2-5; D is perhaps TRBD2 (6 bases). Deletions cut 3 bases from V and 2 bases from J, with 17 bases between. There are 16 residues in the CDR3. Germline CDR1 and CDR2: SGHRS and YFSETQ. CDR3 coding DNA: TGCGCCAGCAGCTCCCTCCCGGGGGTACCACAAGAGACCCAGTACTTC. This codes for CASSSLPGVPQETQYF.

The genes are TRBV7-6 and TRBJ2-2; TRBD1 aligns across 8 bases. The length of the CDR3 is 15 residues. The V gene's germline CDR1 is SGHVS and CDR2 FNYEAQ. Trimming removed 5 bases from V and 2 bases from J; junction bases left unmatched: 4. The CDR3 loop is CASSHGQGNTGELFF. The DNA for the CDR3 is TGTGCCAGCAGCCACGGACAGGGTAACACCGGGGAGCTGTTTTTT.

The V gene is TRBV19, the J gene TRBJ1-6; tentatively, D is TRBD1 (5 bases). Germline V gene data show CDR1 as LNHDA and CDR2 as SQIVND (reference sequence). V was clipped by 3 bases and J by 7 bases, with 7 bases between them. CDR3 length equals 13 residues. In DNA, the CDR3 is TGTGCCAGTAGTATGTGGGGGAATTCACCCCTCCACTTT. Its protein is CASSMWGNSPLHF.

V and J are TRBV7-2 and TRBJ2-1, with no clear D. This CDR3 is 12 amino acids long. V was trimmed by 1 base and J by 7 bases, leaving 5 bases between them. The germline gives CDR1 SGHTA, CDR2 FQGNSA. CDR3 loop: CASSLDLNEQFF. The CDR3 nucleotides are TGTGCCAGCAGCTTAGACCTGAATGAGCAGTTCTTC.